This is a list of T cell receptor beta chains from one sample in a study of blood T cell repertoires in COVID-19. Data came from immunoSEQ multiplex PCR; TCRdb stores just in-frame clones and leaves some out. This sample has roughly 160,000 clones, with 80% to 90% found just once. Input material: peripheral blood. The receptors were gathered from a woman aged 70-85 years who had recovered from COVID-19. The conserved cysteine and the conserved F or W are not part of the CDR3 here.

V gene	J gene	CDR3 protein
TRBV5-6	TRBJ2-2	ASSLSSGGPANTGELF
TRBV11-2	TRBJ2-5	ASSPEGETQY
TRBV12-3/TRBV12-4	TRBJ1-2	ASSPGAGGGYT
TRBV7-9	TRBJ2-2	ASSLLNTGELF
TRBV7-2	TRBJ1-1	ASSFARGDTEAF
TRBV7-2	TRBJ2-7	ASRRPGTGGYEQY
TRBV7-3	TRBJ2-2	ASSLAGGYTGELF
TRBV11-1	TRBJ2-1	ASSPRTSGPYNEQF
TRBV3-1/TRBV3-2	TRBJ2-1	ASSQRSLSSSYNEQF
TRBV7-3	TRBJ2-3	ASSYTSGGDSTDTQY
TRBV28	TRBJ2-3	ASTLLGTSGVGTDTQY
TRBV30	TRBJ2-5	AWSQNRGLRETQY
TRBV7-2	TRBJ2-1	ASSPGGGGAEF
TRBV11-2	TRBJ2-3	ASSPRTGGWADTQY
TRBV19	TRBJ2-1	ASSRIAGGPYEQF
TRBV28	TRBJ1-5	ASSSAGSNQPQH
TRBV15	TRBJ2-2	ATSRAPGTTGQLF
TRBV6-5	TRBJ2-3	ASREVAHSTDTQY
TRBV29-1	TRBJ2-1	SALGGRGSSEQF
TRBV3-1/TRBV3-2	TRBJ1-2	ASSPWDRELSYGYT
TRBV27	TRBJ2-3	ATQWAGGGDTQY
TRBV4-2	TRBJ1-3	ASSQEGRGEGNTIY
TRBV7-9	TRBJ1-6	ASSPRSAGNSPLH
TRBV19	TRBJ1-2	ASSKQVWDGYT
TRBV6-6	TRBJ2-5	ASRAGGETQY
TRBV27	TRBJ1-5	ASRGGQATQPQH
TRBV29-1	TRBJ1-1	SVEGGTGWTEAF
TRBV10-3	TRBJ2-6	AISGVGAGANVLT
TRBV27	TRBJ2-5	ASSLEETQY
TRBV19	TRBJ1-5	ASSMRAAAGVAQH
TRBV5-1	TRBJ2-3	ASSLGGRSTDTQY
TRBV3-1/TRBV3-2	TRBJ1-2	ASSPPQNYGYT
TRBV20-1	TRBJ2-1	SASVLAGGRSYNEQF
TRBV5-5	TRBJ1-1	ASSGGGGYTEAF
TRBV28	TRBJ2-5	ASTPGRGRQETQY
TRBV9	TRBJ1-1	ASSVVALRDSEAF
TRBV4-1	TRBJ1-1	ASSRGQGRTEAF